The 31 T cell receptor beta chains reported below all come from one sample, sequenced in a study of T cell responses to AZD1222 COVID-19 vaccine. Some clones are missing from TCRdb's copy, which holds only in-frame ones; the method was immunoSEQ multiplex PCR. The sample includes approximately 160,000 clones, about 92% of them seen just once. Sequences were derived from peripheral blood, sampled on day 0 of AZD1222 vaccination. The receptors shown here come from an adult in good health.

The chain recombines TRBV6-2 or TRBV6-3 with TRBJ2-3; TRBD2 aligns across 7 bases. Germline CDR1 MNHEY, CDR2 SVGEGT. The CDR3 contains 17 residues. Trimming removed 4 bases from V and 0 bases from J; junction bases left unmatched: 10. DNA for the CDR3: TGTGCCAGCAGTTGGGGGGGGAGGCCCTCTAGCACAGATACGCAGTATTTT. Translated, it gives CASSWGGRPSSTDTQYF.

This chain joins TRBV7-3 and TRBJ2-3, with 9 bases lining up with TRBD2. Germline CDR1 and CDR2: SGHTA and FQGTGA. This CDR3 is built from 14 residues. The ends lost 4 bases at V and 6 bases at J; junction bases unmatched: 5. The CDR3 here is CASSSRGGSDTQYF. In nucleotides, the CDR3 is TGTGCCAGCAGCTCGCGGGGGGGCTCGGATACGCAGTATTTT.

The genes are TRBV5-1 and TRBJ2-1; TRBD1 is a possible D gene (5 bases). This CDR3 contains 17 residues. Trimming took off 1 base at V and 5 bases at J, with 19 bases between the two ends. The germline gives CDR1 SGHRS, CDR2 YFSETQ. CDR3 sequence: CASSLLVVPSRDNEQFF. The DNA of the CDR3 is TGCGCCAGCAGCTTGTTAGTCGTACCCAGCAGGGACAATGAGCAGTTCTTC.

The CDR3 here is CASSRHGGGRPYEQYF. CDR3 bases: TGTGCCAGCAGTCGCCATGGAGGGGGGCGGCCATACGAGCAGTACTTC. J is TRBJ2-7 and V is TRBV7-3; D possibly uses TRBD1 or TRBD2 (6 bases each). The CDR3 is 16 residues long. The V gene's germline CDR1 is SGHTA and CDR2 FQGTGA. V was clipped by 6 bases and J by 4 bases, with 22 bases between them.

This chain joins TRBV3-1 (or the pseudogene TRBV3-2) and TRBJ2-5; D is ambiguous. Germline assignment: CDR1 LGHDT and CDR2 YNNKEL (reference sequence). The germline V and J ends were trimmed by 3 bases and 5 bases, with 10 bases remaining between them. The CDR3 has 13 residues. The CDR3 bases are TGTGCCAGCAGCCAGGTTGCGGTGGAGACCCAGTACTTC. Translating it yields CASSQVAVETQYF.

The chain uses TRBV3-1 (or the pseudogene TRBV3-2) and TRBJ2-6, with D hard to call. Germline CDR1 LGHDT, CDR2 YNNKEL (reference sequence). V was clipped by 0 bases and J by 0 bases, with 12 bases between them. The CDR3 loop spans 18 amino acids. The CDR3 region has the DNA TGTGCCAGCAGCCAAGACTGGATATCTGGCTCTGGGGCCAACGTCCTGACTTTC. It specifies CASSQDWISGSGANVLTF.

V and J are TRBV14 and TRBJ1-4; perhaps TRBD1 as D (6 bases). The CDR3 covers 19 residues. V lost 0 bases to trimming and J lost 3 bases, with 20 bases between them. The germline gives CDR1 SGHDN, CDR2 FVKESK. CDR3 in DNA: TGTGCCAGCAGCCAAGATCTGAGACAGGTCGTACGGGCTAATGAAAAACTGTTTTTT. It is translated as CASSQDLRQVVRANEKLFF.

There are a few counts of this clone. The V and J genes are TRBV29-1 and TRBJ2-1; D tentatively fits TRBD1 or TRBD2 (5 bases each). V gave up 3 bases and J gave up 5 bases, with 14 bases separating them. This CDR3 is built from 14 residues. Germline-derived CDR1 and CDR2 are SQVTM and ANQGSEA. The CDR3 loop is CSVERGVLDNEQFF. As DNA, the CDR3 is TGCAGCGTTGAGAGGGGCGTACTGGACAATGAGCAGTTCTTC.

The V and J genes are TRBV7-9 and TRBJ2-6; 9 nucleotides agree with TRBD1. The ends lost 6 bases at V and 1 base at J; junction bases unmatched: 7. The CDR3 extends over 17 amino acids. The germline V gene has CDR1 SEHNR and CDR2 FQNEAQ (reference sequence). In nucleotides, the CDR3 is TGTGCCAGCAGTTGGACAGGGGCCCGGTCTGGGGCCAACGTCCTGACTTTC. Translating gives CASSWTGARSGANVLTF.

Only a few counts were recorded for this clone. The V gene is TRBV6-5, the J gene TRBJ2-7; weak D call: TRBD1 (5 bases). Germline V gene sequence: CDR1 MNHEY, CDR2 SVGAGI. The CDR3 length is 13 residues. Trimming removed 8 bases from V and 7 bases from J, with 18 bases in between. The CDR3, as DNA: TGTGCCAGCTACGGACACAGAGCTAGGGAGCAGTACTTC. Translated: CASYGHRAREQYF.

The CDR3 DNA sequence: TGTGCCAGCAGTAAGGGCGCAACTAATGAAAAACTGTTTTTT. Amino acids: CASSKGATNEKLFF. V is TRBV6-5 and J is TRBJ1-4; D is uncertain. V lost 5 bases and J lost 0, with 7 bases in between. In germline, CDR1 is MNHEY, CDR2 SVGAGI. The CDR3 has 14 residues.

V usage is TRBV11-2 and J usage is TRBJ2-3; TRBD1 matches 8 bases. CDR1 is SGHAT and CDR2 is FQNNGV in the germline V gene. The CDR3 has 15 amino acids. Trimming at V came to 0 bases and at J to 6 bases, leaving 5 bases not matched to a gene. The CDR3 here is CASSLEARGPDTQYF. DNA of the CDR3: TGTGCCAGCAGCTTAGAGGCCAGGGGGCCCGATACGCAGTATTTT. Full variable domain (rest looked up from reference TRBV11-2 and TRBJ2-3): EAGVAQSPRYKIIEKRQSVAFWCNPISGHATLYWYQQILGQGPKLLIQFQNNGVVDDSQLPKDRFSAERLKGVDSTLKIQPAKLEDSAVYLCASSLEARGPDTQYFGPGTRLTVL.

The table lists this clone with a few counts. The chain employs TRBV7-9 and TRBJ2-5; tentative D call: TRBD1 (6 bases). This CDR3 comprises 12 residues. Germline V gene data show CDR1 as SEHNR and CDR2 as FQNEAQ (reference sequence). V shed 5 bases and J shed 5 bases, with 9 bases lying between them. The CDR3 bases are TGTGCCAGCAGCCCCCAGGGGGAGACCCAGTACTTC. The encoded protein is CASSPQGETQYF. The full variable domain, with the rest looked up from reference TRBV7-9 and TRBJ2-5, is DTGVSQNPRHKITKRGQNVTFRCDPISEHNRLYWYRQTLGQGPEFLTYFQNEAQLEKSRLLSDRFSAERPKGSFSTLEIQRTEQGDSAMYLCASSPQGETQYFGPGTRLLVL.

This clone was seen just once. The rearrangement uses TRBV30 and TRBJ1-1; D might be TRBD1 (5 bases). CDR3 length equals 14 residues. Germline loops: CDR1 GTSNPN, CDR2 SVGIG (reference sequence). The V gene lost 4 bases and the J gene lost 1 base, with 13 bases spanning the gap. CDR3 amino acids: CAWKVRQQNTEAFF. In DNA, the CDR3 is TGTGCCTGGAAAGTCCGACAGCAGAACACTGAAGCTTTCTTT.

The rearrangement links TRBV5-1 to TRBJ2-5, with D maybe TRBD1 (5 bases). Looked up from germline, CDR1 is SGHRS and CDR2 is YFSETQ. V dropped 2 bases and J dropped 2 bases, with 13 bases sitting between them. This CDR3 comprises 15 residues. The CDR3 DNA reads as TGCGCCAGCAGCTTTGGGCAGGGTAGTCAAGAGACCCAGTACTTC. This sequence encodes CASSFGQGSQETQYF.

This chain joins TRBV19 and TRBJ1-4; tentatively, D is TRBD1 (6 bases). Germline values: CDR1 LNHDA, CDR2 SQIVND (reference sequence). The V end was cut by 6 bases, the J end by 0 bases, with 14 bases between. The CDR3 length is 16 residues. The CDR3 region has the DNA TGTGCCAGTAGCACAACAGGGCGAACAACTAATGAAAAACTGTTTTTT. Its translation: CASSTTGRTTNEKLFF.

The chain combines TRBV7-9 with TRBJ2-7; D is possibly TRBD1 (6 bases). The V gene's germline CDR1 is SEHNR and CDR2 FQNEAQ (reference sequence). V lost 5 bases and J 7 bases, leaving 21 bases between the germline ends. The CDR3 spans 15 residues. CDR3 bases: TGTGCCAGCAGCACGAATCAGGGGCCCGATGAGGAGCAGTACTTC. This translates into CASSTNQGPDEEQYF.

This chain connects TRBV6-2 or TRBV6-3 to TRBJ1-2; D not resolved. There are 13 residues in the CDR3. The V end lost 2 bases, the J end lost 2 bases, and 6 bases lay between the germline ends. Germline CDR1 is MNHEY and CDR2 is SVGEGT. CDR3 amino acids: CASSYLGNYGYTF. The DNA of the CDR3 is TGTGCCAGCAGTTACCTCGGGAACTATGGCTACACCTTC.

The V and J genes are TRBV18 and TRBJ2-7, with D perhaps matching TRBD1 or TRBD2 (5 bases each). The germline gives CDR1 KGHSH, CDR2 LQKENI. The ends were cut back, 2 bases at V and 0 bases at J, with 11 bases in the middle. The CDR3 covers 15 residues. This chain's CDR3 is CASSPFGDVSYEQYF. CDR3 coding DNA: TGTGCCAGCTCACCATTCGGGGACGTCTCCTACGAGCAGTACTTC.

This sequence joins TRBV6-5 and TRBJ1-1; unclear D gene. V shed 8 bases and J shed 1 base, with 11 bases lying between them. The CDR3 sequence is 13 residues long. CDR1 and CDR2 from the germline V gene are MNHEY and SVGAGI. The CDR3 DNA is TGTGCCAGCCTTAGGCAGGCGAACACTGAAGCTTTCTTT. This sequence encodes CASLRQANTEAFF.

The chain is built from TRBV2 and TRBJ2-7, with TRBD2 as a possible D gene (6 bases). Germline loops: CDR1 SNHLY, CDR2 FYNNEI. V was clipped by 1 base and J by 0 bases, with 10 bases between them. This CDR3 has 15 residues. The CDR3 nucleotides read TGTGCCAGCAGTGAAGGTGGCGGGGCCTCCTACGAGCAGTACTTC. This translates into CASSEGGGASYEQYF.

The chain carries TRBV5-1 and TRBJ2-3, with D tentatively TRBD2 (6 bases). This CDR3 is built from 14 residues. Germline V gene lookup returns CDR1 SGHRS and CDR2 YFSETQ. V gave up 4 bases and J gave up 4 bases, with 13 bases separating them. CDR3: CASSVGGPPDTQYF. In DNA form, the CDR3 reads TGCGCCAGCAGCGTCGGGGGACCCCCAGATACGCAGTATTTT.

The chain recombines TRBV9 with TRBJ2-1; 8 nucleotides agree with TRBD2. V lost 4 bases and J lost 7; bases outside the gene matches: 13. This CDR3 contains 16 residues. CDR1 is SGDLS, CDR2 YYNGEE, per germline. The CDR3 nucleotides are TGTGCCAGCAGCCCCTCCCCTAGCGGGTACTCTAATGAGCAGTTCTTC. Residues: CASSPSPSGYSNEQFF.

V is TRBV28 and J is TRBJ1-5; D unresolved. The CDR3 loop spans 18 amino acids. V was clipped by 4 bases and J by 0 bases, with 19 bases between them. Germline CDR1 is MDHEN and CDR2 is SYDVKM. CDR3: CASSWVYLIINSNQPQHF. The CDR3 DNA sequence: TGTGCCAGCAGTTGGGTCTACCTAATAATAAATAGCAATCAGCCCCAGCATTTT.

The J gene is TRBJ1-1, the V gene TRBV3-1 (or the pseudogene TRBV3-2), with TRBD1 as a possible D gene (5 bases). Trimming took 4 bases from V and 1 from J, leaving 13 bases between them. In germline, CDR1 is LGHDT, CDR2 YNNKEL (reference sequence). The length of the CDR3 is 15 residues. In DNA form, the CDR3 reads TGTGCCAGCAGCCTCGAGGGGCTGCCGAACACTGAAGCTTTCTTT. Residues: CASSLEGLPNTEAFF.

J is TRBJ1-3 and V is TRBV19; possibly TRBD1 for D (6 bases). Looked up from germline, CDR1 is LNHDA and CDR2 is SQIVND (reference sequence). Trimming pared 10 bases from V and 1 base from J, leaving 26 bases between. This CDR3 is 18 amino acids long. The CDR3 sequence: CATLGTDYRENSGNTIYF. In nucleotides, the CDR3 is TGTGCCACCTTAGGGACGGATTACAGGGAGAATTCTGGAAACACCATATATTTT.

The chain is built from TRBV4-3 and TRBJ2-2, with 7 bases identical to TRBD2. J lost 11 bases, V lost 2 bases, and 11 bases had no gene match. This CDR3 spans 15 amino acids. Germline CDR1 is LGHNA and CDR2 is YSLEER. The DNA for the CDR3 is TGCGCCAGCAGCCAATATTCCGGGACTACAAACGAGCTGTTTTTT. The encoded protein is CASSQYSGTTNELFF.

This clone was recorded once. The CDR3 is CASSLAGTGNRGYTF. The CDR3 DNA follows: TGTGCCAGCAGCTTGGCCGGGACAGGGAATCGGGGCTACACCTTC. The chain carries TRBV7-2 and TRBJ1-2; 9 nucleotides line up with TRBD1. CDR3 size: 15 residues. The germline CDR1 and CDR2 sequences are SGHTA and FQGNSA. Trimming at V came to 3 bases and at J to 8 bases, leaving 10 bases not matched to a gene.

The chain joins TRBV4-2 to TRBJ2-1; TRBD2 matches 8 bases. The length of the CDR3 is 14 residues. Germline CDR1 is LGHNA and CDR2 is YNFKEQ. The junction had 6 bases not matched to a gene; V was cut back by 4 bases and J by 7 bases. As DNA, the CDR3 is TGTGCCAGCAGCCCGAGCGGGGGCTTTAATGAGCAGTTCTTC. Encoded protein: CASSPSGGFNEQFF.

The V and J genes are TRBV6-5 and TRBJ2-5; 9 bases agree with TRBD1. This CDR3 region has 14 residues. Trimming took 4 bases from V and 9 from J; bases not matched to a gene: 9. Germline assignment: CDR1 MNHEY and CDR2 SVGAGI. The CDR3 reads CASSLDRGNLAQYF. The CDR3, as DNA: TGTGCCAGCAGTTTAGACAGGGGGAACTTGGCCCAGTACTTC.

V gene TRBV30 combines with J gene TRBJ2-1; D is undetermined. V shed 3 bases and J shed 6 bases, with 6 bases lying between them. The CDR3 consists of 11 residues. Per germline, CDR1 GTSNPN and CDR2 SVGIG (reference sequence). CDR3 amino acids: CAWSFVNEQFF. Written as DNA, the CDR3 is TGTGCCTGGAGCTTCGTCAATGAGCAGTTCTTC.